This T cell receptor (beta chain) was captured in a study of T cell repertoires in cytomegalovirus infection. Many counts were recorded for this clonotype. Its antigen is unidentified. TCRdb reprocessed the reads via MiXCR and lists one record per CDR3 protein. The sample records some 480,000 distinct CDR3 sequences, 30% to 40% being singletons. Trimming left V 6 bases short and J 4 bases short, with 11 bases between. The CDR3 is made up of 13 amino acids. Germline values: CDR1 SGHVT, CDR2 SQSDAQ. This sequence joins TRBV7-4 and TRBJ2-3; perhaps TRBD1 as D (6 bases). This sequence was found in a human donor in good health (CMV status not recorded). Some clones in this sample may be carry-over from other donors' samples. This sample comprised cultured PBMCs, obtained from culture after CMV antigen stimulation. CDR3 coding DNA: TGTGCCAGCAGATCTGGGACACCAGATACGCAGTATTTT. Its translation is CASRSGTPDTQYF. Complete variable domain (other parts from reference TRBV7-4 and TRBJ2-3): GAGVSQSPRYKVAKRGRDVALRCDSISGHVTLYWYRQTLGQGSEVLTYSQSDAQRDKSGRPSGRFSAERPERSVSTLKIQRTEQGDSAVYLCASRSGTPDTQYFGPGTRLTVL.